This is a list of T cell receptor beta chains from one sample in a study of blood T cell repertoires in COVID-19. Data came from immunoSEQ multiplex PCR; TCRdb stores just in-frame clones and leaves some out. Among hundreds of thousands of clones listed, roughly four fifths were seen once. The sample taken for sequencing was peripheral blood. Receptors were obtained from a woman in her 40s with active or convalescent COVID-19. The CDR3 runs from the conserved cysteine through the conserved F or W. D genes are given only for firm matches. Rows may omit the clone size; those that give it use once, few, many or a size class.

>TRBV9|TRBD2|.|TRBJ2-3
TGTGCCAGCAGCGTCGGGACTAGACACACAGATACGCAGTATTTT
CASSVGTRHTDTQYF
>TRBV11-2|TRBD2|.|TRBJ2-5
TGTGCCAGCAGCTCAGCGGGACTCTCGCGAGAGACCCAGTACTTC
CASSSAGLSRETQYF
>TRBV6-5|TRBD2|.|TRBJ2-7
TGTGCCAGCAGTTACAGAGCGGGGGACTTCTACGAGCAGTACTTC
CASSYRAGDFYEQYF
>TRBV3-1/TRBV3-2|TRBD1|.|TRBJ1-1
TGTGCCAGCAGCCGACAGGGTGGGGACACTGAAGCTTTCTTT
CASSRQGGDTEAFF
>TRBV11-3|.|.|TRBJ1-3
TGTGCCAGCAGCTTAGTAGGACCGCCCGTACAGGGTGTCACCATATATTTT
CASSLVGPPVQGVTIYF
>TRBV7-6|TRBD1|.|TRBJ1-1
TGTGCCAGCAGCCTCGGGACAGTGAGGAACACTGAAGCTTTCTTT
CASSLGTVRNTEAFF
>TRBV4-2|.|.|TRBJ2-3
TGTGCCAGCAGCCAAGATCAAAGGGGGTCAGATACGCAGTATTTT
CASSQDQRGSDTQYF
>TRBV29-1|.|.|TRBJ1-2
TGCAGCGTGCACAGGTCGGACTATGGCTACACCTTC
CSVHRSDYGYTF
>TRBV24-1|.|.|TRBJ2-5
TGTGCCACCAGTGACCAAACGAGAAAGCAAGAGACCCAGTACTTC
CATSDQTRKQETQYF
>TRBV24-1|TRBD2|once|TRBJ2-1
TGTGCCACCAGTGATTCGGGACTAGCGGGATCAATCTACAATGAGCAGTTCTTC
CATSDSGLAGSIYNEQFF
>TRBV5-4|TRBD1|.|TRBJ1-1
TGTGCCAGCAGCTTCTCCGGGACAGGGAACACTGAAGCTTTCTTT
CASSFSGTGNTEAFF
>TRBV3-1/TRBV3-2|TRBD2|.|TRBJ2-7
TGTGCCAGCAGCCAAGATTCGGGGGGGCAACAAGTGAAGTGCGACGAGCAGTACTTC
CASSQDSGGQQVKCDEQYF
>TRBV28|TRBD1|.|TRBJ2-5
TGTGCCAGCAGTTTAGGAACAGACAGGGGGCTATGGGGAGAGACCCAGTACTTC
CASSLGTDRGLWGETQYF
>TRBV30|.|.|TRBJ2-5
TGTGCCTGGAGTGTTACGGGATTTGAGACCCAGTACTTC
CAWSVTGFETQYF
>TRBV24-1|.|.|TRBJ1-1
TGTGCCACCCGACGTGGGCCGGGGGACACTGAAGCTTTCTTT
CATRRGPGDTEAFF
>TRBV6-6|TRBD2|.|TRBJ2-7
TGTGCCAGCAGCTCTCCGGGACTAGGGCGGGGTGAGCAGTACTTC
CASSSPGLGRGEQYF
>TRBV30|TRBD1|.|TRBJ1-1
TGTGCCTGGAGTGTTCCCAGGGGGAGCCCCGCTGAAGCTTTCTTT
CAWSVPRGSPAEAFF
>TRBV6-4|TRBD1|few|TRBJ1-2
TGTGCCAGCAGTGACCCGACAGGGAATGGGGGCTACACCTTC
CASSDPTGNGGYTF
>TRBV7-3|TRBD2|once|TRBJ2-5
TGTGCCAGCAGCTTAGGCTCCCTAGCGGGAAGTGAGACCCAGTACTTC
CASSLGSLAGSETQYF
>TRBV30|.|.|TRBJ1-5
TGTGCCTGGAGTTCACCCAGGCCAGCCGTTCTATGGGGCAATCAGCCCCAGCATTTT
CAWSSPRPAVLWGNQPQHF
>TRBV4-3|TRBD1|.|TRBJ1-2
TGCGCCAGCAGTTTCAGGGGGTCAGGCTATGGCTACACCTTC
CASSFRGSGYGYTF
>TRBV9|.|.|TRBJ2-3
TGTGCCAGCAGCGTAGTGGGGGCGCGAGAGTCAGATACGCAGTATTTT
CASSVVGARESDTQYF
>TRBV7-9|.|once|TRBJ2-7
TGTGCCAGCAGCTTAGCACAGGTACACGAGCAGTACTTC
CASSLAQVHEQYF
>TRBV10-3|.|.|TRBJ1-1
TGTGCCATCAGTGATTTGGACAGACTGAACACTGAAGCTTTCTTT
CAISDLDRLNTEAFF
>TRBV4-1|.|.|TRBJ1-3
TGCGCCAGCAGCCTCGTAACCGGGGAAGACACCATATATTTT
CASSLVTGEDTIYF
>TRBV24-1|.|.|TRBJ2-1
TGTGCCACCACGAAAGGAGGCGACTACAATGAGCAGTTCTTC
CATTKGGDYNEQFF
>TRBV5-1|.|.|TRBJ2-5
TGCGCCAGCAGCTTCGCCAGGGTCCAAGAGACCCAGTACTTC
CASSFARVQETQYF
>TRBV7-2|TRBD1|.|TRBJ2-2
TGTGCCAGCAGCTTGGACAGGGCCACCGGGGAGCTGTTTTTT
CASSLDRATGELFF
>TRBV18|.|.|TRBJ1-2
TGTGCCAGCTCACCACCTCCACAGGTGGGCGTCAATGGCTACACCTTC
CASSPPPQVGVNGYTF
>TRBV4-3|TRBD2|.|TRBJ2-1
TGCGCCAGCAGCCCCGAGCTAGCGGGGATCTACAATGAGCAGTTCTTC
CASSPELAGIYNEQFF
>TRBV4-2|.|.|TRBJ2-3
TGTGCCAGCAGCCAGGGGGGAAGCACAGATACGCAGTATTTT
CASSQGGSTDTQYF
>TRBV3-1/TRBV3-2|TRBD1|.|TRBJ2-1
TGTGCCAGCAGCCAACCGGGACAGGCGCACAATGAGCAGTTCTTC
CASSQPGQAHNEQFF
>TRBV3-1/TRBV3-2|TRBD1|.|TRBJ1-2
TGTGCCAGCAGCCTATACACAGGGGCCTATGGCTACACCTTC
CASSLYTGAYGYTF
>TRBV29-1|TRBD1|.|TRBJ1-4
TGCAGCGTTGAAGATGTAGGACAGGGTGAAAAACTGTTTTTT
CSVEDVGQGEKLFF
>TRBV5-1|TRBD1|.|TRBJ2-3
TGCGCCAGCACACTGACAGGGAACCCTAGCACAGATACGCAGTATTTT
CASTLTGNPSTDTQYF
>TRBV11-1|TRBD1|.|TRBJ2-7
TGTGCCAGCAGCCAGGAGACAGGGACCTACGAGCAGTACTTC
CASSQETGTYEQYF
>TRBV28|TRBD1|.|TRBJ1-6
TGTGCCAGCAGAATCGGACAGGCCCCTTCACCCCTCCACTTT
CASRIGQAPSPLHF
>TRBV7-8|.|.|TRBJ1-4
TGTGCCAGCAGCTTAGGAAGGTTTGCAGGGTTCAATAGTGAAAAACTGTTTTTT
CASSLGRFAGFNSEKLFF
>TRBV3-1/TRBV3-2|.|.|TRBJ2-7
TGTGCCAGCAGCCAAGAGGCCGGGGTGCCCTACGAGCAGTACTTC
CASSQEAGVPYEQYF
>TRBV11-3|TRBD1|.|TRBJ1-6
TGTGCCAGCAGCTTCGGACAGGGTGATAATTCACCCCTCCACTTT
CASSFGQGDNSPLHF